This T cell receptor (beta chain) stems from a study of radiation and T cells in renal cell carcinoma. Comment on this clone: Its antigen is unknown.

General study points: In blood, top tumor clones expanded by 2 weeks, shrinking by 4.

Time point defined: blood 2 weeks post-SBRT. Treatment: 15 Gy SBRT to primary tumor, nephrectomy 4 weeks later. Blood was sampled at baseline, 2 weeks and 4 weeks after SBRT. The patient's renal cell carcinoma had clear cell pathology. Clones were read by immunoSEQ multiplex PCR, and TCRdb kept only the in-frame ones, dropping some. Counted here are 100,000 to 150,000 clones, about four fifths occurring once; the ten biggest clones make up around 6.1%. CDR3 length: 15 amino acids. Germline V gene lookup returns CDR1 SGHRS and CDR2 YFSETQ. The ends lost 4 bases at V and 0 bases at J; junction bases unmatched: 7.

The TCR originated in a man aged 45-65 years with renal cell carcinoma. The chain recombines TRBV5-1 with TRBJ2-7, with TRBD2 matching 7 bases. The source was blood, collected from a patient whose treatment included radiotherapy and nephrectomy. The CDR3 nucleotides read TGCGCCAGCAGCGGCTCAAGCGGGGTCTCCTACGAGCAGTACTTC. Protein: CASSGSSGVSYEQYF.